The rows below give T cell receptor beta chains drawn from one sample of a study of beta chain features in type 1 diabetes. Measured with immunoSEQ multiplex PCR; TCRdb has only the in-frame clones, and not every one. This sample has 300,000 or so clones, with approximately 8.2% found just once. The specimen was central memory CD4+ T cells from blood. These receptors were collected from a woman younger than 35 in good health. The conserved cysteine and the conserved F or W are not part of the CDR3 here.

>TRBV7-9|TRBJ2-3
ASSFVLAGTDTQY
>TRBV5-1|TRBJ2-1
ASSGSGNYYNEQF
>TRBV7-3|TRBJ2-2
ASSSQGSGGELF
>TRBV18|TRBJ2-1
ASSPLITGSDEQF
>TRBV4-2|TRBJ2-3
ASSQETADTQY
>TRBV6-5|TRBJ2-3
ASSIQGFPTDTQY
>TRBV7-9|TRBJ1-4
ASSLRASNLKLF
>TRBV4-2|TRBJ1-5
ASSQDDTVSNQPQH
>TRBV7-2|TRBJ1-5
ASSFGPTGQPQH
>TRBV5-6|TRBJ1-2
ASSPVVGFKYGYT
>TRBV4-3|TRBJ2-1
ASGSSREVNEQF
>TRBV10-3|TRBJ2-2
AISGSLGNTGELF
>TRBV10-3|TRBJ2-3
AIRGQLDTQY
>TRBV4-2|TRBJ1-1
ASSQATGNTEAF
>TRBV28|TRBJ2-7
ASSLDGTVAYEQY
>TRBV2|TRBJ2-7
ASRRGQGDEQY
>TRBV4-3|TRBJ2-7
ASSPAGRSYEQY
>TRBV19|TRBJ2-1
ASRQLAGGRNEQF
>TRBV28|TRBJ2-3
ASSPGSTDTQY
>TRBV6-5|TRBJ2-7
ASGDRAYEQY
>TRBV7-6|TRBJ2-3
ASSLGLAGGASTDTQY
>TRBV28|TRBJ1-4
ASISSDRGNEKLF
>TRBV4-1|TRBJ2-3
ASRTSGSPGTDTQY
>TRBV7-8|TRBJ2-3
ASSTGPYTDTQY
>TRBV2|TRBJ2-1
ASRERQGDEQF
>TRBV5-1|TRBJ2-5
ASRSGQETQY
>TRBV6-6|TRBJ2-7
ASSKPGQTYEQY
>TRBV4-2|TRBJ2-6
ASSPLLGAGYLSGANVLT